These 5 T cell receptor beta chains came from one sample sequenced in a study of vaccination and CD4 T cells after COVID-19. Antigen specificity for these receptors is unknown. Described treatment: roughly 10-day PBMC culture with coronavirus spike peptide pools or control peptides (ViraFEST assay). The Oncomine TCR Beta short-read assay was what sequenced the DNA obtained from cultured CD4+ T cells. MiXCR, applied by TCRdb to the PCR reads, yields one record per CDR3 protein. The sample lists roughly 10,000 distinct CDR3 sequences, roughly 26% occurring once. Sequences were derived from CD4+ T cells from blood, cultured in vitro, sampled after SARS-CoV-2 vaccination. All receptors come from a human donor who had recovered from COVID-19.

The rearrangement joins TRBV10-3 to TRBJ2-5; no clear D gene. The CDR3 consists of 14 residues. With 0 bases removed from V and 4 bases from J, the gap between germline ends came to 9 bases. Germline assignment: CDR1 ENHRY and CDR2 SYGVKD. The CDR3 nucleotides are TGTGCCATCAGTGAGTCAACAGCGAGAGAGACCCAGTACTTC. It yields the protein CAISESTARETQYF.

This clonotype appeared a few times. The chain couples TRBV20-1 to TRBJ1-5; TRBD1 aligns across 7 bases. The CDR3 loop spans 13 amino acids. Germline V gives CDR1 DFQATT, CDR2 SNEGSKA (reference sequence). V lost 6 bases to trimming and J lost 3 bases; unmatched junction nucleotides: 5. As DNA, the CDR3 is TGCAGTGCCCGGGGACAGCTCAATCAGCCCCAGCATTTT. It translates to CSARGQLNQPQHF.

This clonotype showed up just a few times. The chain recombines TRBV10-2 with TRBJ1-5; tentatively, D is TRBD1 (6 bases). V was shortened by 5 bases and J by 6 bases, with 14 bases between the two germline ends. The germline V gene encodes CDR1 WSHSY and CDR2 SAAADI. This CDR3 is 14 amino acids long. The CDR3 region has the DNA TGCGCCAGCAGTAGGGGGGTGGAAGGTCAGCCCCAGCATTTT. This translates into CASSRGVEGQPQHF.

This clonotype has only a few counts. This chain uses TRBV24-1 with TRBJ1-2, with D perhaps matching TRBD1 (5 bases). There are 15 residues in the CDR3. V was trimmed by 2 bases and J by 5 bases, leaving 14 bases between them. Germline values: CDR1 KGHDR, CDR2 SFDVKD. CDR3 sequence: CATSDSSREVYGYTF. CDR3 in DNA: TGTGCCACCAGTGATTCGAGCAGGGAGGTATATGGCTACACCTTC.

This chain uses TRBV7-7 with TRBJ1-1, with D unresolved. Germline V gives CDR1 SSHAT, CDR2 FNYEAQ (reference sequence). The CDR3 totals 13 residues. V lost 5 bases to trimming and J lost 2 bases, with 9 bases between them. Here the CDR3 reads CASSRDGNTEAFF. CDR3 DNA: TGTGCCAGCAGCCGAGACGGTAACACTGAAGCTTTCTTT.